Presented here are 27 T cell receptor beta chains from one specimen sequenced in a study of blood T cell repertoires in COVID-19. Method: immunoSEQ multiplex PCR; TCRdb's copy keeps in-frame clones and lacks some. The sample lists 150,000 or so clones; about 77% were seen once. The sample taken for sequencing was peripheral blood. The receptors here all came from a woman aged 45-65 years with active or convalescent COVID-19.

The rearrangement joins TRBV7-3 to TRBJ2-1, with D maybe TRBD2 (6 bases). CDR3 length: 17 residues. Germline-derived CDR1 and CDR2 are SGHTA and FQGTGA. V lost 2 bases and J lost 4, with 18 bases in between. CDR3 protein: CASSLRAPGLLYNEQFF. The CDR3 DNA sequence: TGTGCCAGCAGCTTACGGGCTCCGGGACTCCTATACAATGAGCAGTTCTTC.

This chain links TRBV2 with TRBJ2-2; 7 positions match TRBD1. After removal of 2 bases from V and 1 base from J, the junction contained 4 bases not matched to a gene. CDR1 and CDR2 from the germline V gene are SNHLY and FYNNEI. The CDR3 is 16 amino acids. CDR3 loop: CASSENRGENTGELFF. The CDR3 region has the DNA TGTGCCAGCAGTGAAAACAGGGGCGAGAACACCGGGGAGCTGTTTTTT.

The chain uses TRBV10-3 and TRBJ1-1, with D possibly matching TRBD1 (5 bases). CDR3 length: 12 amino acids. Germline V gene data show CDR1 as ENHRY and CDR2 as SYGVKD. Trimming removed 6 bases from V and 4 bases from J, with 9 bases in between. The CDR3 sequence is CAIRGQATEAFF. In DNA, the CDR3 is TGTGCCATCAGGGGGCAGGCCACTGAAGCTTTCTTT.

A few counts support this clone. The rearrangement links TRBV4-1 to TRBJ1-1; no clear D gene. Trimming cost V 8 bases and J 11 bases, with 9 bases left between them. The CDR3 contains 9 residues. The V gene's germline CDR1 is MGHRA and CDR2 YSYEKL. CDR3 coding DNA: TGCGCCAGCCCGGAGGTGGCTTTCTTT. Its protein is CASPEVAFF.

The chain joins TRBV5-1 to TRBJ1-1; D ambiguous. Germline CDR1 reads SGHRS; CDR2 reads YFSETQ. Trimming removed 4 bases from V and 2 bases from J, with 9 bases in between. The length of the CDR3 is 13 residues. The CDR3 DNA is TGCGCCAGCAGCCTCAGACAAAACACTGAAGCTTTCTTT. Translated, it gives CASSLRQNTEAFF. Filled out from reference TRBV5-1 and TRBJ1-1, the complete variable domain reads KAGVTQTPRYLIKTRGQQVTLSCSPISGHRSVSWYQQTPGQGLQFLFEYFSETQRNKGNFPGRFSGRQFSNSRSEMNVSTLELGDSALYLCASSLRQNTEAFFGQGTRLTVV.

This clone was counted only a few times. The J gene is TRBJ2-1, the V gene TRBV7-6, with D perhaps matching TRBD1 (6 bases). The CDR3 spans 15 residues. V was cut by 3 bases and J by 2 bases, with 11 bases left in between. Germline assignment: CDR1 SGHVS and CDR2 FNYEAQ. In DNA form, the CDR3 reads TGTGCCAGCAGCTTTACAGGGTCGACCTACAATGAGCAGTTCTTC. This encodes CASSFTGSTYNEQFF. The entire variable domain, with the rest obtained from reference TRBV7-6 and TRBJ2-1, is as follows: GAGVSQSPRYKVTKRGQDVALRCDPISGHVSLYWYRQALGQGPEFLTYFNYEAQQDKSGLPNDRFSAERPEGSISTLTIQRTEQRDSAMYRCASSFTGSTYNEQFFGPGTRLTVL.

The table lists this clone with many counts. The rearrangement joins TRBV6-5 to TRBJ1-1, with D possibly matching TRBD1 (5 bases). Germline V lookup: CDR1 MNHEY, CDR2 SVGAGI. The CDR3 is 13 residues long. V was pared by 9 bases and J by 0 bases, with 11 bases between. CDR3 protein: CASTGTLNTEAFF. CDR3 sequence (DNA): TGTGCCAGTACAGGAACCCTGAACACTGAAGCTTTCTTT.

The J gene is TRBJ1-1, the V gene TRBV5-6, with TRBD1 matching 11 bases. The CDR3 has 16 amino acids. The trim removed 2 bases at V and 0 bases at J, leaving 3 bases unmatched. In germline, CDR1 is SGHDT, CDR2 YYEEEE. This chain's CDR3 is CASSLRTGGMNTEAFF. Written as DNA, the CDR3 is TGTGCCAGCAGCTTACGGACAGGGGGCATGAACACTGAAGCTTTCTTT.

Only one count was recorded for this clone. V and J are TRBV10-3 and TRBJ2-3, with 9 bases identical to TRBD2. V shed 6 bases and J 4 bases; nucleotides not matched to a gene: 8. Germline V gives CDR1 ENHRY, CDR2 SYGVKD. This CDR3 region has 15 residues. The CDR3 sequence: CAIRDSAGGSDTQYF. The CDR3 DNA reads TGTGCCATCAGAGACTCCGCGGGAGGGTCAGATACGCAGTATTTT.

The chain has TRBV6-5 and TRBJ1-1; the D is unclear. Deletions cut 2 bases from V and 3 bases from J, with 7 bases between. The CDR3 consists of 13 residues. In germline, CDR1 is MNHEY, CDR2 SVGAGI. The CDR3 protein is CASSYRTYTEAFF. The CDR3 DNA sequence: TGTGCCAGCAGTTACAGGACTTACACTGAAGCTTTCTTT.

The gene calls are TRBV27 and TRBJ1-1, with unresolved D. V was clipped by 6 bases and J by 3 bases, with 14 bases between them. The CDR3 extends over 14 amino acids. Per germline, CDR1 MNHEY and CDR2 SMNVEV (reference sequence). CDR3 bases: TGTGCCAGCAGGCCCCCGGGGTCGGACACTGAAGCTTTCTTT. Translating gives CASRPPGSDTEAFF.

The rearrangement joins TRBV9 to TRBJ1-2, with 9 bases identical to TRBD1. With V trimmed by 4 bases and J by 4 bases, 8 bases remained unmatched. The germline CDR1 and CDR2 sequences are SGDLS and YYNGEE. The CDR3 length is 15 residues. DNA of the CDR3: TGTGCCAGCAGCCCCGGGACAGGGATGGGCTATGGCTACACCTTC. Its translation is CASSPGTGMGYGYTF.

This clone was detected only a few times. The chain couples TRBV7-2 to TRBJ2-1; 12 bases map to TRBD1. J gave up 7 bases and V 0 bases, and 7 bases lay outside the gene matches. CDR3 length equals 17 residues. Germline CDR1 reads SGHTA; CDR2 reads FQGNSA. CDR3: CASSLALGTGGANEQFF. The CDR3 region has the DNA TGTGCCAGCAGCTTAGCTCTGGGGACAGGGGGCGCAAATGAGCAGTTCTTC.

This clone has only a few counts. The rearrangement links TRBV5-1 to TRBJ1-4; weak D call: TRBD1 (6 bases). V dropped 4 bases and J dropped 2 bases, with 9 bases sitting between them. In germline, CDR1 is SGHRS, CDR2 YFSETQ. The CDR3 runs 14 residues. The CDR3 here is CASSQDSTNEKLFF. As DNA, the CDR3 is TGCGCCAGCAGCCAGGACAGCACTAATGAAAAACTGTTTTTT. Based on the CDR3 plus reference TRBV5-1 and TRBJ1-4, the full variable domain is KAGVTQTPRYLIKTRGQQVTLSCSPISGHRSVSWYQQTPGQGLQFLFEYFSETQRNKGNFPGRFSGRQFSNSRSEMNVSTLELGDSALYLCASSQDSTNEKLFFGSGTQLSVL.

This clone was seen just once. V gene TRBV21-1 combines with J gene TRBJ2-1; the D call in the table, TRBD2, was not verified against the DNA. TRBV21-1 is designated a pseudogene. CDR3 length equals 17 residues. The CDR3 nucleotides read TGTGCCAGCAGCAAGGGCCCACGGGCGGGATCCCCCAATGAGCAGTTCTTC. Translated, it gives CASSKGPRAGSPNEQFF.

This chain connects TRBV27 to TRBJ2-5, with D tentatively TRBD1 (6 bases). The CDR3 runs to 14 residues. Germline CDR1 MNHEY, CDR2 SMNVEV (reference sequence). The V end was cut by 2 bases, the J end by 5 bases, with 12 bases between. The CDR3 protein is CASSLGTRGETQYF. In nucleotides, the CDR3 is TGTGCCAGCAGTTTAGGGACAAGGGGTGAGACCCAGTACTTC.

The chain joins TRBV11-2 to TRBJ1-1; 7 bases are a match to TRBD1. Unmatched junction bases numbered 3, after V lost 2 bases and J lost 3 bases. This CDR3 spans 14 amino acids. CDR1 and CDR2 (germline): SGHAT, FQNNGV. The CDR3 is CASSLFRGDTEAFF. As DNA, the CDR3 is TGTGCCAGCAGCTTATTCAGGGGGGACACTGAAGCTTTCTTT.

V gene TRBV10-3 combines with J gene TRBJ2-7; 8 bases line up with TRBD2. The junction had 5 bases not matched to a gene; V was cut back by 0 bases and J by 4 bases. Germline V gives CDR1 ENHRY, CDR2 SYGVKD. This CDR3 is 15 amino acids long. CDR3: CAISESILAGYEQYF. The DNA of the CDR3 is TGTGCCATCAGTGAGTCGATTCTAGCGGGTTACGAGCAGTACTTC.

The J gene is TRBJ2-1, the V gene TRBV28; D possibly corresponds to TRBD1 (5 bases). Germline-derived CDR1 and CDR2 are MDHEN and SYDVKM. The CDR3 loop spans 15 amino acids. Trimming shortened V by 5 bases and J by 8 bases, and 19 bases separated the two germline ends. The CDR3 region has the DNA TGTGCCAGCAGTCCCCGGACACCCAAGTGGGATGAGCAGTTCTTC. Its translation is CASSPRTPKWDEQFF.

The chain couples TRBV28 to TRBJ1-2, with 10 bases aligning to TRBD1. This CDR3 has 15 residues. V was clipped by 5 bases and J by 2 bases; unmatched bases: 5. CDR1 is MDHEN and CDR2 is SYDVKM in the germline V gene. The CDR3 here is CASSMTGGRNYGYTF. CDR3 coding DNA: TGTGCCAGCAGTATGACAGGGGGCAGGAACTATGGCTACACCTTC.

The rearrangement links TRBV2 to TRBJ2-3, with 7 bases matching TRBD1. The junction had 5 bases not matched to a gene; V was cut back by 3 bases and J by 2 bases. Germline V lookup: CDR1 SNHLY, CDR2 FYNNEI. The CDR3 loop spans 15 amino acids. For the CDR3, the DNA is TGTGCCAGCAGTGACGTTGGACAGGTCACAGATACGCAGTATTTT. Residues: CASSDVGQVTDTQYF.

This clone was counted between two and nine times. V usage is TRBV7-2 and J usage is TRBJ2-1; perhaps TRBD2 as D (5 bases). V lost 5 bases and J lost 0, with 14 bases in between. From germline, CDR1 is SGHTA and CDR2 FQGNSA. The CDR3 totals 16 residues. The CDR3 DNA follows: TGTGCCAGCAGCCCCCAGCGGCGGAACTCCTACAATGAGCAGTTCTTC. Encoded protein: CASSPQRRNSYNEQFF.

This chain connects TRBV19 to TRBJ1-2, with 8 bases fitting TRBD1. The CDR3 has 16 residues. Trimming took 11 bases from V and 4 from J; bases not matched to a gene: 18. From germline, CDR1 is LNHDA and CDR2 SQIVND (reference sequence). The CDR3, as DNA: TGTGCCGCCAACAAGCCTGGACAGGGACGAATCTATGGCTACACCTTC. Translating it yields CAANKPGQGRIYGYTF.

The chain combines TRBV28 with TRBJ2-5; 8 bases are shared with TRBD1. Germline V gene data show CDR1 as MDHEN and CDR2 as SYDVKM. The CDR3 has 15 residues. J gave up 2 bases and V 5 bases, and 7 bases lay outside the gene matches. CDR3 nucleotides: TGTGCCAGCAGTGCATTTGGGACAGGACAAGAGACCCAGTACTTC. The encoded protein is CASSAFGTGQETQYF.

J is TRBJ1-1 and V is TRBV12-3 or TRBV12-4, with D unresolved. The CDR3 spans 13 residues. V lost 3 bases, J lost 0 bases, and 5 bases lay in between. The CDR3, as DNA: TGTGCCAGCAGTTTTTCCATGAACACTGAAGCTTTCTTT. This translates into CASSFSMNTEAFF.

The V gene is TRBV25-1, the J gene TRBJ1-4, with TRBD1 matching 10 bases. V shed 2 bases, J shed 0 bases, and the junction held 3 bases outside the gene matches. The length of the CDR3 is 17 residues. Germline V gene data show CDR1 as MGHDK and CDR2 as SYGVNS. The DNA for the CDR3 is TGTGCCAGCAGTGAAAGGACAGGGGGGGCAACTAATGAAAAACTGTTTTTT. This encodes CASSERTGGATNEKLFF.

The chain joins TRBV5-1 to TRBJ2-1, with 10 bases identical to TRBD1. This CDR3 has 17 amino acids. The germline gives CDR1 SGHRS, CDR2 YFSETQ. The V segment lost 6 bases and the J segment 7 bases; nucleotides outside the gene matches: 16. The CDR3 DNA reads TGCGCCAGCACGAACTTTGTTGGGACAGGGGCAGGGAATGAGCAGTTCTTC. Translation gives CASTNFVGTGAGNEQFF.